This T cell receptor beta chain was captured by sequencing in a study of cytomegalovirus exposure and HLA in healthy donors. Study-level results: The authors enumerated over 150 TCR beta chains as linked to cytomegalovirus.

The CDR3 is 16 amino acids. Trimming cost V 5 bases and J 1 base, with 17 bases left between them. Germline V lookup: CDR1 SGHAT, CDR2 FQNNGV. TCRdb's table, derived via immunoSEQ multiplex PCR, lists solely in-frame clones and lacks some. The sample has some 170,000 clones, just under 90% seen once. With regard to this clone: Its antigen is undetermined.

The chain has TRBV11-2 and TRBJ1-1; a weak D match, TRBD1 (5 bases). This clonotype was sampled from a man aged 18 to 30 in good health and CMV-seropositive. Material for sequencing was PBMCs. In nucleotides, the CDR3 is TGTGCCAGCAGCCAACAGGATTGGGTGGCGAACACTGAAGCTTTCTTT. It codes for CASSQQDWVANTEAFF.